This TCR delta chain was observed in a study of γδ T cells in repeated Plasmodium falciparum infection. Study-wide context: Malaria-naive adults were infected with P. falciparum NF54 four times over around 600 days. General study points: Compared with Australian children, Malian Vdelta2-negative repertoires seemed more clonal, less diverse, less shared.

This clone was picked up a small number of times. Antigen: not known. A far bigger clonotype differs at one base, so this is likely a read error. Other DNA variants within this sample encode the same CDR3. Sequencing covered both gamma and delta TCR chains per sample. TCRdb re-analyzed the multiplex PCR reads via CATT. The data show roughly 86,000 delta-chain clones, over 1.1% seen once. V was pared by 5 bases and J by 0 bases, with 19 bases of the junction left unmatched. Germline assignment: CDR1 TSWWSYY and CDR2 QGS. The CDR3 sequence is 21 residues long. Vgamma9/Vdelta2+ and Vdelta2-negative gammadelta T cells were flow-sorted from PBMC for bulk sequencing.

The sequence was collected from a pool of human donors (malaria-infected and uninfected, not separated). Sequenced material: gamma-delta T cells from blood. The J gene is TRDJ1, the V gene TRDV1; 12 bases fit TRDD3. TCRdb does not report a J gene; here it was assigned by matching the DNA to germline references. CDR3 protein: CALGKPFLLGDTAVDTDKLIF. The CDR3 coding sequence is TGTGCTCTTGGGAAGCCGTTCTTACTGGGGGATACAGCGGTTGACACCGATAAACTCATCTTT.